The text below deals with one T cell receptor beta chain. Its antigen is as yet unknown. Per the germline V gene, CDR1 is MNHNS and CDR2 is SASEGT. The V and J ends lost 4 bases and 0 bases respectively, with 6 bases between them. The CDR3 runs to 13 residues. PCR used 60 Vbeta primers and 13 Jbeta primers. Using immunoSEQ multiplex PCR, the repertoire was profiled, and TCRdb retains in-frame clones only, with some absent. The sample has 90,000 to 100,000 clones. This record belongs to a study of cytomegalovirus exposure and HLA in healthy donors. Findings of the study overall: The study put 150 to 200 TCR beta chains on its list as cytomegalovirus-associated.

It was healthy bone marrow donors who served as donors. The genes are TRBV6-1 and TRBJ1-2; D uncertain. This sequence originates from a woman aged 30 to 39 in good health and CMV-seronegative. Sequenced material: PBMCs. CDR3 coding DNA: TGTGCCAGCAGTGCTTTTACTAACTATGGCTACACCTTC. Translated, it gives CASSAFTNYGYTF.